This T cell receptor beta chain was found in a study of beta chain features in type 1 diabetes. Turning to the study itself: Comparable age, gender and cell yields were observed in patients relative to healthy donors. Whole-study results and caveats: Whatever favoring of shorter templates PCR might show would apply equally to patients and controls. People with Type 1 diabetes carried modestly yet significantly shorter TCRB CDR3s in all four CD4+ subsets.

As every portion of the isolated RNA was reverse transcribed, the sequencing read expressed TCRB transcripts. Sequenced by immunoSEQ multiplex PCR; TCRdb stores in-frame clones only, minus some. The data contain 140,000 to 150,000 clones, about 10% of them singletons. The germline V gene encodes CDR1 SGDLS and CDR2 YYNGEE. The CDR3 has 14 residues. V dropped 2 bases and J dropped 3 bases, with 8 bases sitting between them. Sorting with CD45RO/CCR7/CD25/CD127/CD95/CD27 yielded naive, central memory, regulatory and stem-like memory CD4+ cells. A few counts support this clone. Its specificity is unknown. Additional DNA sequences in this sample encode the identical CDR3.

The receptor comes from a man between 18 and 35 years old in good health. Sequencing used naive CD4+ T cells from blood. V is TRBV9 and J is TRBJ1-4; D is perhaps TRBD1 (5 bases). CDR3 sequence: CASSVGGSNEKLFF. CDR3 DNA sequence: TGTGCCAGCAGCGTGGGGGGGTCTAATGAAAAACTGTTTTTT.